This T cell receptor (beta chain) was observed in a study of T-cell memory formation after mild COVID-19. Study observations and caveats: Later expanders leaned toward CD4+, whereas clones contracting from day 15 to 85 were balanced CD4/CD8.

Using its own MiXCR run on the 5' RACE reads, TCRdb lists one record per CDR3 protein. The sample lists some 46,000 distinct CDR3 sequences, about 6.3% occurring once. Deletions cut 1 base from V and 7 bases from J, with 31 bases between. The length of the CDR3 is 21 residues. Germline V CDR1 and CDR2: LGHNA, YSLEER. The table lists this clonotype with many counts. Its specificity is unknown. The chain combines TRBV4-3 with TRBJ2-2, with a weak D call TRBD1 (6 bases). Input material: PBMCs or a T cell subset sorted from them (not recorded which). This TCR was recovered from an adult who had mild COVID-19 (a few samples of this study predate the infection). Cell type and time point are not known. The CDR3 reads CASSQGWAPDSWEKGHGELFF. The CDR3 bases are TGCGCCAGCAGCCAAGGGTGGGCCCCGGACAGTTGGGAAAAGGGTCACGGGGAGCTGTTTTTT.